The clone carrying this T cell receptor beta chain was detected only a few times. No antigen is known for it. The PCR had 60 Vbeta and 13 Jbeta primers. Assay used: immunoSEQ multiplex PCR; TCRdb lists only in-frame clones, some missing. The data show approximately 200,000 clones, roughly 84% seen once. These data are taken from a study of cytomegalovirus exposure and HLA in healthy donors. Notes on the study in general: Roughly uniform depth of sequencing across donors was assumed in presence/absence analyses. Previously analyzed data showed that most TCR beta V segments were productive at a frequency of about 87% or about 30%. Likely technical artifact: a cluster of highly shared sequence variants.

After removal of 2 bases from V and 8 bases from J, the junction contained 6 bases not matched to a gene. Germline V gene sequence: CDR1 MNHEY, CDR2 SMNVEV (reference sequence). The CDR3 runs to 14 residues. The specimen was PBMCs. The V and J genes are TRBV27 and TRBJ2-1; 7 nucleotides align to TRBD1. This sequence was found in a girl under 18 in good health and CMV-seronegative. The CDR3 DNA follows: TGTGCCAGCAGTTTACGCGGCAGGGGGTATGAGCAGTTCTTC. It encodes CASSLRGRGYEQFF.